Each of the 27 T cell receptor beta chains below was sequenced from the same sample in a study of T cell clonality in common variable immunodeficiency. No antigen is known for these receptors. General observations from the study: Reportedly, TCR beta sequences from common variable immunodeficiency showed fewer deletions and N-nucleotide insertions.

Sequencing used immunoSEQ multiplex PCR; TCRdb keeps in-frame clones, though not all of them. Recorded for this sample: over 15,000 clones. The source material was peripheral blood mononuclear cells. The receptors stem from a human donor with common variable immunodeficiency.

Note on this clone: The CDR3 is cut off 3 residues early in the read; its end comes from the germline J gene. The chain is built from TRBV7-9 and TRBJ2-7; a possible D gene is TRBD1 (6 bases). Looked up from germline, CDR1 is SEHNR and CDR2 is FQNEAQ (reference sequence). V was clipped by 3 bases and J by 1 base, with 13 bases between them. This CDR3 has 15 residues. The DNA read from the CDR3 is TGTGCCAGCAGCTTCCGACAGGACCTATCCTACGAG. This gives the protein CASSFRQDLSYE. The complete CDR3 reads CASSFRQDLSYEQYF. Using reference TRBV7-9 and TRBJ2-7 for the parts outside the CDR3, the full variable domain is DTGVSQNPRHKITKRGQNVTFRCDPISEHNRLYWYRQTLGQGPEFLTYFQNEAQLEKSRLLSDRFSAERPKGSFSTLEIQRTEQGDSAMYLCASSFRQDLSYEQYFGPGTRLTVT.

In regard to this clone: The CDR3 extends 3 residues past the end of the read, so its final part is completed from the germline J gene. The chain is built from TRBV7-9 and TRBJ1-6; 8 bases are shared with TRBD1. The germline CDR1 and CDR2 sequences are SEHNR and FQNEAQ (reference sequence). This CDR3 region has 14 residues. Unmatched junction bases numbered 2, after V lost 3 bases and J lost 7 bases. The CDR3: CASSLTGENSPLHF. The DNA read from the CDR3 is TGTGCCAGCAGCTTGACAGGGGAGAATTCACCC.

The CDR3 spells CASSRGQGETQYF. CDR3 DNA, as far as it was read: TGCGCCAGCAGCAGGGGACAGGGTGAGACC. The V and J genes are TRBV5-1 and TRBJ2-5; 9 bases agree with TRBD1. The observed sequence ends 3 residues before the CDR3 terminus, with the missing tail filled in from the germline J gene. CDR3 length: 13 residues. Germline CDR1 reads SGHRS; CDR2 reads YFSETQ. Unmatched junction bases numbered 3, after V lost 4 bases and J lost 5 bases.

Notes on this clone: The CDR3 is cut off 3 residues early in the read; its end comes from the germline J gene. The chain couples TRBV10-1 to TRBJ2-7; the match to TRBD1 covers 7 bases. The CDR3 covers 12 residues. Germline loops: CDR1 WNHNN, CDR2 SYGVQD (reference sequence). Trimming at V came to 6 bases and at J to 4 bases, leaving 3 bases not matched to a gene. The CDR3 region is CASRGGRYEQYF. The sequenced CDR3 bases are TGCGCCAGCAGAGGGGGCAGGTACGAG.

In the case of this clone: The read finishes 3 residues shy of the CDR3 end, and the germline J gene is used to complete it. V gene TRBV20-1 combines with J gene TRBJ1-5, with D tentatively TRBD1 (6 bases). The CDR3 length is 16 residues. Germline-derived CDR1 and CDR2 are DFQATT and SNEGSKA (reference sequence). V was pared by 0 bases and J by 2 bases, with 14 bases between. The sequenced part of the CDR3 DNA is TGCAGTGCTAGAGATCCTGGGGGCGGAGGCAATCAGCCC. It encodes CSARDPGGGGNQP. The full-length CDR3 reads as CSARDPGGGGNQPQHF.

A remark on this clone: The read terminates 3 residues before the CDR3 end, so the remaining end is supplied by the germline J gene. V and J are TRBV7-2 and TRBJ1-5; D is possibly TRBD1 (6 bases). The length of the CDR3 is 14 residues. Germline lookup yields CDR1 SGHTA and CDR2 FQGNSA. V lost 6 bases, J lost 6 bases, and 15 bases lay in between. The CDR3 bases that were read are TGTGCCAGCAGACAAACAGGGAGTGCTCAGCCC. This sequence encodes CASRQTGSAQP. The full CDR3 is CASRQTGSAQPQHF.

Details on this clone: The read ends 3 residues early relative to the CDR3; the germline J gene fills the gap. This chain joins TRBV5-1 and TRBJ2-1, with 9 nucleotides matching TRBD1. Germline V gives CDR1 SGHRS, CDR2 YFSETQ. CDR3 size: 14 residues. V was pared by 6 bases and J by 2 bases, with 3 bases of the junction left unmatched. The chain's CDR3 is CASNRDRAYNEQFF. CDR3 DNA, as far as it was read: TGCGCCAGCAACCGGGACAGGGCCTACAATGAG. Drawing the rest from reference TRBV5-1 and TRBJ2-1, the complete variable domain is KAGVTQTPRYLIKTRGQQVTLSCSPISGHRSVSWYQQTPGQGLQFLFEYFSETQRNKGNFPGRFSGRQFSNSRSEMNVSTLELGDSALYLCASNRDRAYNEQFFGPGTRLTVL.

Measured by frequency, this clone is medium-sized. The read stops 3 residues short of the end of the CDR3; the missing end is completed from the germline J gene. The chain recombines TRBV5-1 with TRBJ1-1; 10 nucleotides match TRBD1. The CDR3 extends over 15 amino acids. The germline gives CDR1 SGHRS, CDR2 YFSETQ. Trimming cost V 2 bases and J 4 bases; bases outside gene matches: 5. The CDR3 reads CASSFDRGRFTEAFF. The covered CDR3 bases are TGCGCCAGCAGCTTTGACAGGGGGCGATTCACTGAA.

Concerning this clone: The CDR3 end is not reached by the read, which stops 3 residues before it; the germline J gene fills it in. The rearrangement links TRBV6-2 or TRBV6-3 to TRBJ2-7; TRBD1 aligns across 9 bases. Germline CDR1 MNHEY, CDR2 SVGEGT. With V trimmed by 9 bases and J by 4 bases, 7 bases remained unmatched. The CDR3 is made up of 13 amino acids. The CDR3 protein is CASRTGVRYEQYF. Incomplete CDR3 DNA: TGTGCCAGTAGGACAGGGGTCAGGTACGAG.

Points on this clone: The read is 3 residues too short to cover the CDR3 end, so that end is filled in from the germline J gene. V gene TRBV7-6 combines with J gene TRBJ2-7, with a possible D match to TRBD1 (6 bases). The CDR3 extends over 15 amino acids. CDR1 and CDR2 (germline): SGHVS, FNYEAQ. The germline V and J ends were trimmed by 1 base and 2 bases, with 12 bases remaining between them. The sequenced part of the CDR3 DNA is TGTGCCAGCAGCTTAGGCTTACAGGGCCCCTACGAG. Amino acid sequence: CASSLGLQGPYE. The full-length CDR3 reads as CASSLGLQGPYEQYF.

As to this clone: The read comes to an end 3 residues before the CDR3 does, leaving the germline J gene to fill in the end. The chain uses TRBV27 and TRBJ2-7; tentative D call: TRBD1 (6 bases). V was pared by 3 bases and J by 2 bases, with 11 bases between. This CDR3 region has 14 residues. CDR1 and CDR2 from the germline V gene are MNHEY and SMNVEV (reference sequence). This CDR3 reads CASSFSGQTYEQYF. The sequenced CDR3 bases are TGTGCCAGCAGTTTCTCCGGACAGACCTACGAG.

This CDR3 is CASSQGAGGLQETQYF. CDR3 DNA, as far as it was read: TGCGCCAGCAGCCAAGGGGCGGGGGGCCTTCAAGAGACC. The chain has TRBV4-1 and TRBJ2-5; 8 nucleotides agree with TRBD2. The read is 3 residues too short to cover the CDR3 end, so that end is filled in from the germline J gene. With 1 base clipped from V and 2 bases from J, the junction kept 6 bases outside the gene matches. Germline V CDR1 and CDR2: MGHRA, YSYEKL. There are 16 residues in the CDR3.

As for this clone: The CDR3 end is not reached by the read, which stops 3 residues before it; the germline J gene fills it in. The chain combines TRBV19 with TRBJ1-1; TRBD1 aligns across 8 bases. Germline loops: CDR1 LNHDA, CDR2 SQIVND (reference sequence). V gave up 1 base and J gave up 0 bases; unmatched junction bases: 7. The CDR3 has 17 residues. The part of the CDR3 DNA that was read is TGTGCCAGTAGTATAGTGGTCGGACAGGGCATGAACACTGAA. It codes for CASSIVVGQGMNTE. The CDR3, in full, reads CASSIVVGQGMNTEAFF. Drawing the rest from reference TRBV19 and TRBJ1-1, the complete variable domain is DGGITQSPKYLFRKEGQNVTLSCEQNLNHDAMYWYRQDPGQGLRLIYYSQIVNDFQKGDIAEGYSVSREKKESFPLTVTSAQKNPTAFYLCASSIVVGQGMNTEAFFGQGTRLTVV.

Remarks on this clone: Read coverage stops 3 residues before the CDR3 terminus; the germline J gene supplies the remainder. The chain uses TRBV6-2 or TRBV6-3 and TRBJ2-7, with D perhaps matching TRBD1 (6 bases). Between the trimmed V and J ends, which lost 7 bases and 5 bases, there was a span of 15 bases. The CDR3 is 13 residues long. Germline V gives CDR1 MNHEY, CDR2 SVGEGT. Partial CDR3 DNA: TGTGCCAGCAAAAACACAGGGTCCAACGAG. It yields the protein CASKNTGSNE. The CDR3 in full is CASKNTGSNEQYF.

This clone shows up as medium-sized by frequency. The covered CDR3 bases are TGCGCCAGCAGCCCGTCGATCGGTTTGGTCACTGAA. Translation: CASSPSIGLVTE. In full, the CDR3 is CASSPSIGLVTEAFF. The chain carries TRBV4-1 and TRBJ1-1, with D unclear. The DNA ends 3 residues before the CDR3 does, and the rest of the CDR3 is filled in from the germline J gene. CDR3 length equals 15 residues. Germline CDR1 is MGHRA and CDR2 is YSYEKL. Trimming pared 4 bases from V and 4 bases from J, leaving 16 bases between.

The covered CDR3 bases are TGTGCCAGCAGTGCGACTAGCGGGGGGATGGATACG. As protein: CASSATSGGMDT. The entire CDR3 protein reads CASSATSGGMDTQYF. The V call is TRBV2, the J call TRBJ2-3, with TRBD2 matching over 13 bases. The read comes to an end 3 residues before the CDR3 does, leaving the germline J gene to fill in the end. The ends lost 4 bases at V and 6 bases at J; junction bases unmatched: 4. The V gene's germline CDR1 is SNHLY and CDR2 FYNNEI. CDR3 size: 15 residues.

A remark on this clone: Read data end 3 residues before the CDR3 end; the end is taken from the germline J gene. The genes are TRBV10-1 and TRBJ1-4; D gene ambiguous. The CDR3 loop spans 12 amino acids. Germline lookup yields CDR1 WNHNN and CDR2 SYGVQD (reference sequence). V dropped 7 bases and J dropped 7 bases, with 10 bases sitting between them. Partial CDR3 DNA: TGCGCCAGCATGGCGGTCCCTGAAAAA. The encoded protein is CASMAVPEK. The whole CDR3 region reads CASMAVPEKLFF.

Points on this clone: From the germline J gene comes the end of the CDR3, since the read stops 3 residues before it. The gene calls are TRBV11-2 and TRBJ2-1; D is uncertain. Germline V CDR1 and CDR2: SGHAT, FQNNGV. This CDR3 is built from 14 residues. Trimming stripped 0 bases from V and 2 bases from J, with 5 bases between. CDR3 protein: CASSLESPYNEQFF. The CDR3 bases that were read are TGTGCCAGCAGCTTAGAATCTCCCTACAATGAG.

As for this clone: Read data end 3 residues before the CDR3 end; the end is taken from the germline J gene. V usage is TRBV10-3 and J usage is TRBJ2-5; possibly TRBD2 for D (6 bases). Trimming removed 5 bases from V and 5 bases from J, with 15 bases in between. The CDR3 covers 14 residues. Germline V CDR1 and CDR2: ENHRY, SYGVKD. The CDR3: CAISLGTAGETQYF. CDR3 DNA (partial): TGTGCCATCAGTTTGGGGACTGCCGGGGAGACC.

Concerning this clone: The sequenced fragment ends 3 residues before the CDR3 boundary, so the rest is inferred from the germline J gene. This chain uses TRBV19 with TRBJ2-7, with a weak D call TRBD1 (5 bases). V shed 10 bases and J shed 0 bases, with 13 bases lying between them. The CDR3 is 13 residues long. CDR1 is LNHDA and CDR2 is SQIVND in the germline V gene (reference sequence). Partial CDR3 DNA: TGTGCCACGACAGCCCCCGGCTCCTACGAG. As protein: CATTAPGSYE. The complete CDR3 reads CATTAPGSYEQYF. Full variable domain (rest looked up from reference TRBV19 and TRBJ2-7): DGGITQSPKYLFRKEGQNVTLSCEQNLNHDAMYWYRQDPGQGLRLIYYSQIVNDFQKGDIAEGYSVSREKKESFPLTVTSAQKNPTAFYLCATTAPGSYEQYFGPGTRLTVT.

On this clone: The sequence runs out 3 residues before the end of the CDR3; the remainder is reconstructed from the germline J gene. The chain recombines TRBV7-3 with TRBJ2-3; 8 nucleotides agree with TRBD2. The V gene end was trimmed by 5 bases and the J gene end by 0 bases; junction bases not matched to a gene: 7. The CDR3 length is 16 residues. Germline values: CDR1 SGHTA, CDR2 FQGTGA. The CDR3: CASSTSGALSTDTQYF. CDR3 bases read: TGTGCCAGCAGCACTAGCGGAGCACTTAGCACAGATACG.

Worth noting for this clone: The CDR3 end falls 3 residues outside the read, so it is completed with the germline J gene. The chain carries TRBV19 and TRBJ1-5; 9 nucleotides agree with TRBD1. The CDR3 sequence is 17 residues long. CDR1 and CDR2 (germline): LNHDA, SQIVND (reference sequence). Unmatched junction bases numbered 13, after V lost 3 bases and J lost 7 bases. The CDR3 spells CASSMVGRGQGLQPQHF. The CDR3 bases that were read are TGTGCCAGTAGTATGGTCGGGAGGGGACAGGGATTACAGCCC.

The chain's CDR3 is CASSMYRGTEAFF. The sequenced CDR3 bases are TGTGCCAGTAGTATGTACAGGGGGACTGAA. This rearrangement joins TRBV19 to TRBJ1-1, with 8 bases matching TRBD1. The read falls 3 residues short of the CDR3 end, and the missing part is taken from the germline J gene. With 3 bases clipped from V and 5 bases from J, the junction kept 2 bases outside the gene matches. CDR1 LNHDA and CDR2 SQIVND come from the germline V gene (reference sequence). The CDR3 covers 13 residues.

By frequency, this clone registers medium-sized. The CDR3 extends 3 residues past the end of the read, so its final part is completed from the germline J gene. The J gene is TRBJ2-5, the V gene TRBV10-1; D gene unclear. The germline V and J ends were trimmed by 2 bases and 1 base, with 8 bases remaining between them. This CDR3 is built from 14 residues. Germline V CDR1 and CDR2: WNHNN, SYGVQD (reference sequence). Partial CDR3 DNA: TGCGCCAGCAGTGAGGGCAGTTCCCAAGAGACC. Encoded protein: CASSEGSSQET. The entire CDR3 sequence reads CASSEGSSQETQYF.

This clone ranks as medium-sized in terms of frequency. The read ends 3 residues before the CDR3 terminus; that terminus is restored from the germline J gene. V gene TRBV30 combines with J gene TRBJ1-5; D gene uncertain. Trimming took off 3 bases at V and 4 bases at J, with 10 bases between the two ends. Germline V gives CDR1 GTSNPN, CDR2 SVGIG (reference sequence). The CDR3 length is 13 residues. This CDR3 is CAWRSGSNQPQHF. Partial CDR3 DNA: TGTGCCTGGAGAAGTGGCTCAAATCAGCCC. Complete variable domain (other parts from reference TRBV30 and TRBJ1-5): SQTIHQWPATLVQPVGSPLSLECTVEGTSNPNLYWYRQAAGRGLQLLFYSVGIGQISSEVPQNLSASRPQDRQFILSSKKLLLSDSGFYLCAWRSGSNQPQHFGDGTRLSIL.

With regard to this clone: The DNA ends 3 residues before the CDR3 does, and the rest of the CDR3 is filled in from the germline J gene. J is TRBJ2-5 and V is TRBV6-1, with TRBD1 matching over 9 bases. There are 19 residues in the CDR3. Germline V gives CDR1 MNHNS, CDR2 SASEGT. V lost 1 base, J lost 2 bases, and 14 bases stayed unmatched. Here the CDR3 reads CASSEDPGQGFPGQETQYF. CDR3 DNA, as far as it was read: TGTGCCAGCAGTGAAGATCCGGGACAGGGCTTTCCTGGTCAAGAGACC.

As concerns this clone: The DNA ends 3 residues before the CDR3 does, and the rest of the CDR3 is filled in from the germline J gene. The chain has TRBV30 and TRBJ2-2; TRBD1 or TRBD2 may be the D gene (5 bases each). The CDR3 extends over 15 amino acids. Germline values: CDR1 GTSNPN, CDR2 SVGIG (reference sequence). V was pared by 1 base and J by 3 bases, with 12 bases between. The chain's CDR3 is CAWSERGADTGELFF. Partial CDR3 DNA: TGTGCCTGGAGTGAGAGAGGGGCGGACACCGGGGAG.